The 25 T cell receptor beta chains given below trace back to one sample, sequenced in a study of blood T cell repertoires in COVID-19. Profiling relied on immunoSEQ multiplex PCR, and the TCRdb table lists in-frame clones only, not all of them. This sample has approximately 380,000 clones, with 85% found just once. Sequencing was performed on peripheral blood. Receptors originate from a woman between 18 and 29 years old with acute or convalescent COVID-19.

The V gene is TRBV7-9, the J gene TRBJ2-1; 9 bases are a match to TRBD1. Germline CDR1 is SEHNR and CDR2 is FQNEAQ (reference sequence). J lost 5 bases, V lost 0 bases, and 2 bases had no gene match. The CDR3 totals 15 residues. The CDR3 here is CASSLARTGDNEQFF. CDR3 nucleotides: TGTGCCAGCAGCTTAGCCCGGACAGGGGACAATGAGCAGTTCTTC.

The sample holds one count of this clone. The chain employs TRBV6-5 and TRBJ1-1; 10 bases are a match to TRBD1. With V trimmed by 6 bases and J by 4 bases, 8 bases remained unmatched. The CDR3 has 15 amino acids. Germline values: CDR1 MNHEY, CDR2 SVGAGI. CDR3 sequence (DNA): TGTGCCAGCAGAGTGGGACAGGGGTTGTCCACTGAAGCTTTCTTT. It is translated as CASRVGQGLSTEAFF.

The chain recombines TRBV28 with TRBJ1-4; TRBD1 agrees at 7 bases. This CDR3 contains 16 residues. V shed 6 bases, J shed 0 bases, and the junction held 7 bases outside the gene matches. The germline CDR1 and CDR2 sequences are MDHEN and SYDVKM. Written as DNA, the CDR3 is TGTGCCAGCAGCCACGGGACAGCTGCAACTAATGAAAAACTGTTTTTT. Its protein product is CASSHGTAATNEKLFF.

V usage is TRBV2 and J usage is TRBJ2-4; D is perhaps TRBD1 (6 bases). The CDR3 has 13 residues. The ends were cut back, 1 base at V and 9 bases at J, with 10 bases in the middle. Germline V gene lookup returns CDR1 SNHLY and CDR2 FYNNEI. The DNA for the CDR3 is TGTGCCAGCAGTGAAGGTGGGGGCAGCATTCAGTACTTC. It specifies CASSEGGGSIQYF.

The chain is built from TRBV19 and TRBJ1-5; 7 positions match TRBD1. Losses at the gene ends were 7 bases for V and 0 bases for J; bases not matched to a gene: 3. The length of the CDR3 is 14 residues. In germline, CDR1 is LNHDA, CDR2 SQIVND (reference sequence). The CDR3 here is CASIQGYSNQPQHF. The CDR3 DNA reads as TGTGCCAGTATACAGGGGTATAGCAATCAGCCCCAGCATTTT. The whole variable domain, filled in from reference TRBV19 and TRBJ1-5, reads DGGITQSPKYLFRKEGQNVTLSCEQNLNHDAMYWYRQDPGQGLRLIYYSQIVNDFQKGDIAEGYSVSREKKESFPLTVTSAQKNPTAFYLCASIQGYSNQPQHFGDGTRLSIL.

This chain connects TRBV30 to TRBJ2-7; 7 positions agree with TRBD2. J lost 0 bases, V lost 2 bases, and 13 bases had no gene match. Germline V gene lookup returns CDR1 GTSNPN and CDR2 SVGIG (reference sequence). The CDR3 sequence is 17 residues long. CDR3 bases: TGTGCCTGGAGTATCGGGTGGGCCGGGACTAACTCCTACGAGCAGTACTTC. Protein sequence: CAWSIGWAGTNSYEQYF. The complete variable domain, with remaining parts taken from reference TRBV30 and TRBJ2-7, reads SQTIHQWPATLVQPVGSPLSLECTVEGTSNPNLYWYRQAAGRGLQLLFYSVGIGQISSEVPQNLSASRPQDRQFILSSKKLLLSDSGFYLCAWSIGWAGTNSYEQYFGPGTRLTVT.

The chain recombines TRBV30 with TRBJ1-3; D unclear. The V gene lost 5 bases and the J gene lost 1 base, with 12 bases spanning the gap. Germline CDR1 is GTSNPN and CDR2 is SVGIG (reference sequence). This CDR3 spans 14 amino acids. The CDR3 loop is CAWVSSVSGNTIYF. The CDR3 DNA reads as TGTGCCTGGGTTTCCTCGGTTTCTGGAAACACCATATATTTT.

The chain recombines TRBV5-1 with TRBJ1-2; the D gene is possibly TRBD1 (6 bases). This CDR3 is built from 14 residues. V lost 1 base and J lost 6, with 13 bases in between. Germline V gives CDR1 SGHRS, CDR2 YFSETQ. In DNA, the CDR3 is TGCGCCAGCAGCTTGTATGGGGGCGGAAATGGCTACACCTTC. Translating gives CASSLYGGGNGYTF. The entire variable domain, with the rest obtained from reference TRBV5-1 and TRBJ1-2, is as follows: KAGVTQTPRYLIKTRGQQVTLSCSPISGHRSVSWYQQTPGQGLQFLFEYFSETQRNKGNFPGRFSGRQFSNSRSEMNVSTLELGDSALYLCASSLYGGGNGYTFGSGTRLTVV.

On this clone: Additional DNA sequences in this sample encode the identical CDR3. This chain uses TRBV4-1 with TRBJ1-1; 8 bases agree with TRBD1. Germline lookup yields CDR1 MGHRA and CDR2 YSYEKL. The ends lost 2 bases at V and 5 bases at J; junction bases unmatched: 4. The CDR3 contains 14 residues. CDR3: CASSQRTGRTEAFF. CDR3 bases: TGCGCCAGCAGCCAAAGGACAGGGCGAACTGAAGCTTTCTTT.

The sample holds a few counts of this clone. CDR3 in DNA: TGCAGCGTTAGCTCCTCGCGGACCTTC. It yields the protein CSVSSSRTF. The chain uses TRBV29-1 and TRBJ1-2; D remains ambiguous. Trimming removed 5 bases from V and 14 bases from J, with 12 bases in between. There are 9 residues in the CDR3. Germline lookup yields CDR1 SQVTM and CDR2 ANQGSEA.

CDR3 DNA: TGTGCCAGCAGCTTAGTCGGGGAGTGGTCACCCCTCCACTTT. This sequence encodes CASSLVGEWSPLHF. The chain couples TRBV7-2 to TRBJ1-6; D gene uncertain. The germline V gene has CDR1 SGHTA and CDR2 FQGNSA. Trimming left V 1 base short and J 10 bases short, with 11 bases between. This CDR3 is 14 amino acids long.

This chain's CDR3 is CAWARGRGSNQPQHF. DNA for the CDR3: TGTGCCTGGGCCCGGGGACGGGGGAGCAATCAGCCCCAGCATTTT. This chain links TRBV30 with TRBJ1-5; possibly TRBD1 for D (5 bases). From germline, CDR1 is GTSNPN and CDR2 SVGIG (reference sequence). The CDR3 is 15 amino acids. V was pared by 5 bases and J by 1 base, with 15 bases between.

This chain connects TRBV28 to TRBJ2-5, with D perhaps TRBD1 (5 bases). The germline V gene has CDR1 MDHEN and CDR2 SYDVKM. V lost 8 bases and J lost 3, with 10 bases in between. The CDR3 spans 12 residues. The CDR3 DNA sequence: TGTGCCAGCTGCAGGGTGGAAGAGACCCAGTACTTC. This encodes CASCRVEETQYF.

The chain links TRBV2 to TRBJ1-1; 8 positions match TRBD1. Germline-derived CDR1 and CDR2 are SNHLY and FYNNEI. J gave up 8 bases and V 4 bases, and 6 bases lay outside the gene matches. This CDR3 has 13 amino acids. The CDR3 spells CASSVGQEPEAFF. The DNA of the CDR3 is TGTGCCAGCAGTGTGGGACAGGAACCGGAAGCTTTCTTT.

J is TRBJ2-7 and V is TRBV6-5; 9 nucleotides align to TRBD1. Germline CDR1 is MNHEY and CDR2 is SVGAGI. V shed 9 bases and J 6 bases; nucleotides not matched to a gene: 12. CDR3 size: 14 residues. CDR3 loop: CASGTGSLASEQYF. The CDR3 DNA is TGTGCCAGTGGGACAGGGTCCTTGGCGAGCGAGCAGTACTTC.

The rearrangement links TRBV19 to TRBJ2-1; TRBD2 matches 8 bases. Germline V gene sequence: CDR1 LNHDA, CDR2 SQIVND (reference sequence). The J segment lost 6 bases and the V segment lost 3 bases, leaving 13 bases of the junction unmatched. The CDR3 consists of 17 residues. CDR3 in amino acids: CASSMRPVAGFINEQFF. The CDR3 DNA sequence: TGTGCCAGTAGTATGCGTCCTGTAGCGGGATTCATCAATGAGCAGTTCTTC.

The chain couples TRBV11-1 to TRBJ1-6; D possibly corresponds to TRBD1 (6 bases). Trimming removed 3 bases from V and 10 bases from J, with 10 bases in between. Germline V CDR1 and CDR2: SGHAT, FQDESV (reference sequence). The CDR3 is made up of 13 amino acids. The CDR3 DNA follows: TGTGCCAGCAGCTTCCCAGGGGTGTCACCCCTCCACTTT. Its translation: CASSFPGVSPLHF. Filled out from reference TRBV11-1 and TRBJ1-6, the complete variable domain reads EAEVAQSPRYKITEKSQAVAFWCDPISGHATLYWYRQILGQGPELLVQFQDESVVDDSQLPKDRFSAERLKGVDSTLKIQPAELGDSAMYLCASSFPGVSPLHFGNGTRLTVT.

Concerning this clone itself: This CDR3 is also generated by other DNA sequences in the sample. This chain uses TRBV5-1 with TRBJ1-4, with D possibly TRBD1 on 6 matching bases. CDR3 length: 14 residues. Germline V gene lookup returns CDR1 SGHRS and CDR2 YFSETQ. Trimming removed 4 bases at V and 7 bases at J, with 14 bases between. DNA of the CDR3: TGCGCCAGCAGCCCGGGACAAGGCGGTGAAAAACTGTTTTTT. This translates into CASSPGQGGEKLFF.

This clone showed up just once. V is TRBV30 and J is TRBJ1-4; no firm D call. CDR1 and CDR2 from the germline V gene are GTSNPN and SVGIG (reference sequence). The CDR3 contains 15 residues. Trimming pared 2 bases from V and 7 bases from J, leaving 17 bases between. The CDR3 spells CAWSWPTGRSEKLFF. For the CDR3, the DNA is TGTGCCTGGAGTTGGCCGACGGGTAGAAGTGAAAAACTGTTTTTT.

V gene TRBV3-1 (or the pseudogene TRBV3-2) combines with J gene TRBJ2-2; 8 positions agree with TRBD2. V gave up 0 bases and J gave up 5 bases; unmatched junction bases: 8. The CDR3 runs to 17 residues. CDR1 LGHDT and CDR2 YNNKEL come from the germline V gene (reference sequence). The CDR3 region has the DNA TGTGCCAGCAGCCAAGATCTCGCGGGGGGCCCGACCGGGGAGCTGTTTTTT. Translation: CASSQDLAGGPTGELFF.

This chain connects TRBV15 to TRBJ1-1; 7 nucleotides align to TRBD1. The germline CDR1 and CDR2 sequences are LNHNV and YYDKDF (reference sequence). V shed 1 base and J 8 bases; nucleotides not matched to a gene: 16. The CDR3 is 17 residues long. The CDR3 is CATSRVWGDSTTEEAFF. The CDR3 coding sequence is TGTGCCACCAGCAGAGTGTGGGGGGACAGTACTACTGAGGAAGCTTTCTTT.

This clone was counted a single time. The chain joins TRBV18 to TRBJ2-5, with D possibly matching TRBD1 (6 bases). The CDR3 has 15 amino acids. Trimming shortened V by 0 bases and J by 3 bases, and 11 bases separated the two germline ends. The germline gives CDR1 KGHSH, CDR2 LQKENI. In DNA form, the CDR3 reads TGTGCCAGCTCACCACCGGGAGCAGGGGAAGAGACCCAGTACTTC. Translation gives CASSPPGAGEETQYF.

The gene calls are TRBV9 and TRBJ2-2, with D possibly being TRBD2 (7 bases). The CDR3 is 17 amino acids. With 3 bases removed from V and 2 bases from J, the gap between germline ends came to 17 bases. Per germline, CDR1 SGDLS and CDR2 YYNGEE. The CDR3, as DNA: TGTGCCAGCAGCGCTGGCGGGGGCGGGGCTAACACCGGGGAGCTGTTTTTT. Translation: CASSAGGGGANTGELFF.

The chain has TRBV5-1 and TRBJ1-4, with D maybe TRBD1 (5 bases). Trimming took 3 bases from V and 3 from J, leaving 9 bases between them. The length of the CDR3 is 14 residues. Germline CDR1 is SGHRS and CDR2 is YFSETQ. CDR3 bases: TGCGCCAGCAGCTGGGGGGTGTCTAATGAAAAACTGTTTTTT. This gives the protein CASSWGVSNEKLFF.

The chain uses TRBV7-8 and TRBJ2-2; D unclear. The CDR3 runs to 15 residues. V lost 11 bases to trimming and J lost 2 bases, with 18 bases between them. CDR1 and CDR2 from the germline V gene are SGHVS and FQNEAQ. Written as DNA, the CDR3 is TGTGCCGGCCGCCGAGGAGATCTAAACACCGGGGAGCTGTTTTTT. As protein: CAGRRGDLNTGELFF.